The 25 T cell receptor beta chains given below trace back to one sample, sequenced in a study of CD8 T cells in Susac syndrome. With random hexamers, about 0.5 to 1 ug RNA was reverse transcribed. TCRdb reprocessed the immunoSEQ multiplex PCR reads with MiXCR, giving one entry per CDR3 protein. The data show approximately 180,000 distinct CDR3 sequences, roughly 94% seen once. Input material: CD4+ T cells from PBMCs. These receptors came from a human donor with Susac syndrome.

The genes are TRBV28 and TRBJ2-1; weak D call: TRBD2 (5 bases). The germline V gene has CDR1 MDHEN and CDR2 SYDVKM. Trimming cost V 3 bases and J 0 bases, with 12 bases left between them. This CDR3 has 16 residues. For the CDR3, the DNA is TGTGCCAGCAGTTTGAGCGGCCCTAGCTCCTACAATGAGCAGTTCTTC. Translating gives CASSLSGPSSYNEQFF.

Here the CDR3 reads CASSRDRSSYEQYF. The CDR3 nucleotides are TGTGCCAGCAGTCGCGACCGGAGCTCCTACGAGCAGTACTTC. The rearrangement joins TRBV6-2 or TRBV6-3 to TRBJ2-7; D is unclear. Germline V CDR1 and CDR2: MNHEY, SVGEGT. The CDR3 has 14 residues. V was shortened by 5 bases and J by 0 bases, with 11 bases between the two germline ends.

The chain is built from TRBV2 and TRBJ1-5, with TRBD1 identical over 8 bases. The junction had 5 bases not matched to a gene; V was cut back by 6 bases and J by 1 base. Germline V gene sequence: CDR1 SNHLY, CDR2 FYNNEI. The CDR3 has 15 residues. CDR3 sequence reads: CASSGQGVSNQPQHF. CDR3 in DNA: TGTGCCAGCAGCGGACAGGGAGTGAGCAATCAGCCCCAGCATTTT.

The chain has TRBV7-9 and TRBJ2-2; unclear D gene. The CDR3 spans 14 residues. Trimming shortened V by 0 bases and J by 5 bases, and 7 bases separated the two germline ends. The germline V gene has CDR1 SEHNR and CDR2 FQNEAQ (reference sequence). The CDR3 loop reads CASSLAIETGELFF. For the CDR3, the DNA is TGTGCCAGCAGCTTAGCGATCGAGACCGGGGAGCTGTTTTTT.

This clonotype was picked up one time. The rearrangement uses TRBV7-3 and TRBJ2-5; no clear D gene. V was pared by 1 base and J by 5 bases, with 17 bases between. The CDR3 consists of 16 residues. Germline CDR1 and CDR2: SGHTA and FQGTGA. The CDR3 nucleotides read TGTGCCAGCAGCTTAAATCCACGAGCCTCGGGTGAGACCCAGTACTTC. Protein sequence: CASSLNPRASGETQYF.

V gene TRBV7-2 combines with J gene TRBJ2-1; perhaps TRBD2 as D (5 bases). Trimming cost V 5 bases and J 5 bases, with 13 bases left between them. The germline V gene encodes CDR1 SGHTA and CDR2 FQGNSA. This CDR3 has 14 residues. The chain's CDR3 is CASSAWTSNNEQFF. DNA of the CDR3: TGTGCCAGCAGCGCGTGGACTTCTAACAATGAGCAGTTCTTC.

This clonotype occurred once. This chain links TRBV11-2 with TRBJ1-1; no clear D gene. In germline, CDR1 is SGHAT, CDR2 FQNNGV. Trimming removed 4 bases at V and 5 bases at J, with 14 bases between. The CDR3 sequence is 14 residues long. The CDR3 DNA reads TGTGCCAGCAGCTCCTATAGTCCGGGGACTGAAGCTTTCTTT. Translated: CASSSYSPGTEAFF. Full variable domain (missing parts from reference TRBV11-2 and TRBJ1-1): EAGVAQSPRYKIIEKRQSVAFWCNPISGHATLYWYQQILGQGPKLLIQFQNNGVVDDSQLPKDRFSAERLKGVDSTLKIQPAKLEDSAVYLCASSSYSPGTEAFFGQGTRLTVV.

J is TRBJ2-7 and V is TRBV5-4; 9 nucleotides match TRBD1. The V gene's germline CDR1 is SGHNT and CDR2 YYREEE (reference sequence). This CDR3 comprises 16 residues. V was pared by 0 bases and J by 0 bases, with 4 bases of the junction left unmatched. In DNA form, the CDR3 reads TGTGCCAGCAGCTTGGGGACAGGGGAGGGCTCCTACGAGCAGTACTTC. This translates into CASSLGTGEGSYEQYF.

The V and J genes are TRBV5-1 and TRBJ2-7, with TRBD1 as a possible D gene (5 bases). CDR1 and CDR2 from the germline V gene are SGHRS and YFSETQ. V shed 4 bases and J shed 1 base, with 12 bases lying between them. The CDR3 spans 14 residues. This chain's CDR3 is CASSGALASYEQYF. CDR3 sequence (DNA): TGCGCCAGCAGCGGGGCCCTGGCTTCCTACGAGCAGTACTTC.

This chain connects TRBV6-1 to TRBJ2-7; possibly TRBD1 for D (5 bases). Germline V lookup: CDR1 MNHNS, CDR2 SASEGT. Between the trimmed V and J ends, which lost 5 bases and 7 bases, there was a span of 9 bases. CDR3 length: 11 residues. The CDR3 region has the DNA TGTGCCAGCAGTCTAAACAGGGAGCAGTACTTC. Protein product: CASSLNREQYF.

V is TRBV12-3 or TRBV12-4 and J is TRBJ1-1; D gene ambiguous. The V end lost 1 base, the J end lost 0 bases, and 9 bases lay between the germline ends. CDR3 size: 15 residues. The CDR3 region is CASSLDGKMNTEAFF. The CDR3 nucleotides read TGTGCCAGCAGTTTAGATGGGAAGATGAACACTGAAGCTTTCTTT.

The genes are TRBV12-3 or TRBV12-4 and TRBJ2-7; D is unresolved. V lost 5 bases and J lost 4, with 15 bases in between. The CDR3 contains 14 residues. CDR3 residues: CASSPSYRSYEQYF. The CDR3 nucleotides read TGTGCCAGCAGTCCGAGCTACCGTTCTTACGAGCAGTACTTC.

The chain links TRBV5-4 to TRBJ1-1; TRBD1 aligns across 7 bases. CDR1 and CDR2 (germline): SGHNT, YYREEE (reference sequence). The J segment lost 5 bases and the V segment lost 4 bases, leaving 5 bases of the junction unmatched. This CDR3 contains 13 residues. The CDR3 here is CASSAGTETEAFF. CDR3 nucleotide sequence: TGTGCCAGCAGCGCAGGGACAGAAACTGAAGCTTTCTTT.

The V call is TRBV20-1, the J call TRBJ1-1; D unresolved. The CDR3 has 12 residues. The germline gives CDR1 DFQATT, CDR2 SNEGSKA (reference sequence). V dropped 2 bases and J dropped 2 bases, with 6 bases sitting between them. The DNA for the CDR3 is TGCAGTGCTAGACCGAGAAACACTGAAGCTTTCTTT. Translation: CSARPRNTEAFF.

The CDR3 sequence: CAAGRTSPYEQYF. DNA for the CDR3: TGTGCCGCCGGTCGGACTTCTCCCTACGAGCAGTACTTC. The V call is TRBV30, the J call TRBJ2-7; D may be TRBD2 (5 bases). The CDR3 consists of 13 residues. With 8 bases removed from V and 2 bases from J, the gap between germline ends came to 16 bases. Germline V CDR1 and CDR2: GTSNPN, SVGIG (reference sequence).

V gene TRBV6-6 combines with J gene TRBJ1-6; D might be TRBD1 (6 bases). Germline CDR1 is MNHNY and CDR2 is SVGAGI (reference sequence). Between the trimmed V and J ends, which lost 8 bases and 0 bases, there was a span of 14 bases. The CDR3 is 16 residues long. CDR3 amino acids: CASRQGPLSYNSPLHF. As DNA, the CDR3 is TGTGCCAGCCGGCAGGGGCCCCTCTCCTATAATTCACCCCTCCACTTT.

The V gene is TRBV7-2, the J gene TRBJ1-2, with 8 bases that match TRBD1. After removal of 6 bases from V and 4 bases from J, the junction contained 7 bases not matched to a gene. Germline loops: CDR1 SGHTA, CDR2 FQGNSA. The CDR3 covers 14 residues. Here the CDR3 reads CASRHGQGGYGYTF. The CDR3 nucleotides are TGTGCCAGCAGACATGGACAGGGCGGCTATGGCTACACCTTC.

The chain recombines TRBV12-5 with TRBJ2-5; D is unclear. Trimming cost V 1 base and J 5 bases, with 8 bases left between them. There are 13 residues in the CDR3. CDR1 is LGHNT and CDR2 is FRNRAP in the germline V gene. CDR3 in amino acids: CASGLEASETQYF. CDR3 coding DNA: TGTGCTAGTGGTTTGGAGGCGTCGGAGACCCAGTACTTC.

CDR3 sequence reads: CASSLDYRQFNTEAFF. In DNA, the CDR3 is TGTGCCAGCAGCTTAGATTATCGGCAGTTCAACACTGAAGCTTTCTTT. This chain connects TRBV11-2 to TRBJ1-1; D is uncertain. V shed 0 bases and J shed 2 bases, with 13 bases lying between them. CDR3 length equals 16 residues. Germline CDR1 and CDR2: SGHAT and FQNNGV.

This chain uses TRBV4-1 with TRBJ2-5; 9 bases agree with TRBD2. The length of the CDR3 is 14 residues. Germline CDR1 MGHRA, CDR2 YSYEKL. Trimming at V came to 2 bases and at J to 5 bases, leaving 3 bases not matched to a gene. The chain's CDR3 is CASSQLAGVETQYF. Written as DNA, the CDR3 is TGCGCCAGCAGCCAATTAGCGGGGGTGGAGACCCAGTACTTC.

The V call is TRBV7-9, the J call TRBJ1-2; D not certain. V was clipped by 5 bases and J by 4 bases, with 17 bases between them. The CDR3 contains 15 residues. Germline V CDR1 and CDR2: SEHNR, FQNEAQ (reference sequence). CDR3 region: CASSLGPAETYGYTF. Here the CDR3 DNA reads TGTGCCAGCAGCCTCGGGCCTGCCGAGACCTATGGCTACACCTTC.

The V gene is TRBV6-1, the J gene TRBJ1-1, with D unclear. The germline gives CDR1 MNHNS, CDR2 SASEGT. The CDR3 has 16 amino acids. Trimming stripped 6 bases from V and 6 bases from J, with 23 bases between. The CDR3 sequence: CASSPGEGRKRPEAFF. In DNA, the CDR3 is TGTGCCAGCAGCCCCGGGGAAGGTCGTAAACGACCTGAAGCTTTCTTT.

The chain links TRBV29-1 to TRBJ1-1; D may be TRBD1 (6 bases). Per germline, CDR1 SQVTM and CDR2 ANQGSEA. This CDR3 has 14 amino acids. V shed 3 bases and J shed 4 bases, with 15 bases lying between them. The CDR3 reads CSVERGFGITEAFF. CDR3 nucleotide sequence: TGCAGCGTTGAGAGGGGGTTCGGGATCACTGAAGCTTTCTTT.

The rearrangement links TRBV20-1 to TRBJ2-1, with D possibly matching TRBD1 (5 bases). CDR1 is DFQATT, CDR2 SNEGSKA, per germline (reference sequence). This CDR3 contains 11 residues. For the CDR3, the DNA is TGCAGAGTAGCTGAAGGGGATGAGCAGTTCTTC. It yields the protein CRVAEGDEQFF.

This clonotype has more than one count but fewer than ten. The J gene is TRBJ2-1, the V gene TRBV7-2, with D possibly matching TRBD2 (5 bases). The V gene's germline CDR1 is SGHTA and CDR2 FQGNSA. V was trimmed by 1 base and J by 4 bases, leaving 8 bases between them. The CDR3 consists of 14 residues. The CDR3 coding sequence is TGTGCCAGCAGCTTAGGTGGGAGTTACAATGAGCAGTTCTTC. It is translated as CASSLGGSYNEQFF.